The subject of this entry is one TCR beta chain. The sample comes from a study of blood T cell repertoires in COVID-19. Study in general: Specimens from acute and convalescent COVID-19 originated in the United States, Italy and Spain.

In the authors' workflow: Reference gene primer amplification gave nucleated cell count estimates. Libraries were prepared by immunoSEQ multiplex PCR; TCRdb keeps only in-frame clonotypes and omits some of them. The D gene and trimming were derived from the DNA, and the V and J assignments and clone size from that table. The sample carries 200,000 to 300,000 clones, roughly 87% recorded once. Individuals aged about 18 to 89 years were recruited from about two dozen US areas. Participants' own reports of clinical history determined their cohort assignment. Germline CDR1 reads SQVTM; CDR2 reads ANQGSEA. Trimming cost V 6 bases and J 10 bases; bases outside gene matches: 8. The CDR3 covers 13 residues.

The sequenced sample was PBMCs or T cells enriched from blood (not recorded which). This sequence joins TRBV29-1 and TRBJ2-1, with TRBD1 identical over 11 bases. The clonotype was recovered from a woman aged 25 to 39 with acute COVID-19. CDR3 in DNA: TGCAGCGTGGACTCCGGGACAGGGGGGGAGCAGTTCTTC. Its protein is CSVDSGTGGEQFF.